This entry lists 22 T cell receptor beta chains sequenced from one sample in a study of OX40 agonist ivuxolimab in advanced cancers. TCRdb's table, derived via immunoSEQ multiplex PCR, lists solely in-frame clones and lacks some. The top ten hold around 1.5% of the sample, which has roughly 100,000 clones, around nine tenths seen once. The sample consisted of CD4+ or CD8+ T cells sorted from blood, taken in a trial of the OX40 agonist ivuxolimab. The receptors shown here come from an adult with an advanced solid tumor such as melanoma, head and neck, liver or kidney cancer.

This clone was detected once. The chain joins TRBV5-1 to TRBJ1-6; no firm D call. The CDR3 totals 14 residues. Germline-derived CDR1 and CDR2 are SGHRS and YFSETQ. V was shortened by 0 bases and J by 7 bases, with 8 bases between the two germline ends. CDR3 loop: CASSLGAVNSPLHF. The CDR3 coding sequence is TGCGCCAGCAGCTTGGGTGCGGTGAATTCACCCCTCCACTTT.

The chain employs TRBV7-2 and TRBJ2-5; D possibly corresponds to TRBD1 (5 bases). CDR3 size: 15 residues. Germline lookup yields CDR1 SGHTA and CDR2 FQGNSA. The V gene lost 4 bases and the J gene lost 11 bases, with 23 bases spanning the gap. In nucleotides, the CDR3 is TGTGCCAGCAGCTCCCCAAAAGGGCTTATAGGACAACAGTACTTC. As protein: CASSSPKGLIGQQYF.

The chain carries TRBV18 and TRBJ1-3, with D tentatively TRBD1 (6 bases). Looked up from germline, CDR1 is KGHSH and CDR2 is LQKENI. The CDR3 has 18 residues. V lost 3 bases, J lost 0 bases, and 18 bases lay in between. The CDR3 loop reads CASSPTPGQPLSGNTIYF. In nucleotides, the CDR3 is TGTGCCAGCTCACCCACCCCCGGACAGCCTCTCTCTGGAAACACCATATATTTT.

The CDR3 nucleotides read TGTGCCAGTAGTATTCTACAGACCGGGACTAGCTTCTACGAGCAGTACTTC. Translating it yields CASSILQTGTSFYEQYF. This chain uses TRBV19 with TRBJ2-7, with 9 bases identical to TRBD2. The CDR3 is 17 residues long. The V segment lost 3 bases and the J segment 3 bases; nucleotides outside the gene matches: 12. Germline V gene sequence: CDR1 LNHDA, CDR2 SQIVND (reference sequence).

The genes are TRBV18 and TRBJ2-7; possibly TRBD1 or TRBD2 for D (6 bases each). The CDR3 covers 12 residues. Germline assignment: CDR1 KGHSH and CDR2 LQKENI. V gave up 10 bases and J gave up 3 bases, with 13 bases separating them. The CDR3, as DNA: TGTGCCACCAGAGGGGGAGGCTACGAGCAGTACTTC. Its translation: CATRGGGYEQYF.

The chain uses TRBV11-3 and TRBJ2-1; 7 nucleotides match TRBD1. V was pared by 3 bases and J by 4 bases, with 0 bases of the junction left unmatched. This CDR3 spans 13 amino acids. Looked up from germline, CDR1 is SGHNT and CDR2 is YENEEA. The CDR3 region has the DNA TGTGCCAGCAGCTTGGACAGGTACAATGAGCAGTTCTTC. Protein sequence: CASSLDRYNEQFF.

The V gene is TRBV15, the J gene TRBJ2-2; no firm D call. Germline values: CDR1 LNHNV, CDR2 YYDKDF (reference sequence). CDR3 length: 15 amino acids. V dropped 4 bases and J dropped 4 bases, with 13 bases sitting between them. The CDR3 DNA sequence: TGTGCCACCAGCAAAGAACGGCACCCCACCGGGGAGCTGTTTTTT. Translated, it gives CATSKERHPTGELFF.

The chain links TRBV5-8 to TRBJ2-2; 10 bases are a match to TRBD1. Unmatched junction bases numbered 3, after V lost 3 bases and J lost 1 base. CDR1 and CDR2 (germline): SGHTS, YDEGEE. This CDR3 has 16 amino acids. CDR3 DNA: TGTGCCAGCAGCTCCGGGACAGGGGTGAACACCGGGGAGCTGTTTTTT. Amino acid sequence: CASSSGTGVNTGELFF.

The chain employs TRBV28 and TRBJ2-7; TRBD2 is a possible D gene (6 bases). CDR3 length: 12 residues. Per germline, CDR1 MDHEN and CDR2 SYDVKM. Trimming shortened V by 7 bases and J by 0 bases, and 7 bases separated the two germline ends. CDR3 nucleotides: TGTGCCAGCATAGCGGACTCCTACGAGCAGTACTTC. Amino acids: CASIADSYEQYF.

This chain links TRBV6-1 with TRBJ2-7; 9 nucleotides match TRBD2. CDR1 is MNHNS, CDR2 SASEGT, per germline. V was pared by 0 bases and J by 7 bases, with 16 bases of the junction left unmatched. The CDR3 spans 18 residues. CDR3 region: CASSEAPVVAGASLEQYF. The CDR3 DNA follows: TGTGCCAGCAGTGAAGCCCCAGTAGTAGCGGGAGCAAGCCTGGAGCAGTACTTC.

The genes are TRBV18 and TRBJ2-3; D is undetermined. Between the trimmed V and J ends, which lost 4 bases and 2 bases, there was a span of 13 bases. Germline loops: CDR1 KGHSH, CDR2 LQKENI. CDR3 length: 15 amino acids. The CDR3 protein is CASSRPGQNTDTQYF. As DNA, the CDR3 is TGTGCCAGCTCACGACCGGGCCAAAACACAGATACGCAGTATTTT.

This clone was seen only once. CDR3 sequence: CASSLGVTYEQYF. The CDR3 coding sequence is TGTGCCAGCAGCTTAGGAGTTACCTACGAGCAGTACTTC. The chain employs TRBV7-2 and TRBJ2-5; D ambiguous. The better agreement between TRBJ2-7 and the DNA end casts doubt on the J call. The CDR3 is made up of 13 amino acids. Looked up from germline, CDR1 is SGHTA and CDR2 is FQGNSA.

The genes are TRBV7-2 and TRBJ1-4, with a tentative D call TRBD1 (5 bases). V lost 5 bases to trimming and J lost 8 bases, with 12 bases between them. The germline V gene has CDR1 SGHTA and CDR2 FQGNSA. The CDR3 covers 13 residues. In DNA, the CDR3 is TGTGCCAGCAGCCCAAACCCAGGGGAAAAACTGTTTTTT. Translation gives CASSPNPGEKLFF.

The CDR3 DNA is TGCAGCGTTGATTCCAGACAGGGTTGGGGCTACACCTTC. Translating it yields CSVDSRQGWGYTF. The chain joins TRBV29-1 to TRBJ1-2; the match to TRBD1 covers 7 bases. Unmatched junction bases numbered 9, after V lost 3 bases and J lost 8 bases. The CDR3 has 13 amino acids. In germline, CDR1 is SQVTM, CDR2 ANQGSEA.

The genes are TRBV5-1 and TRBJ2-3; no firm D call. From germline, CDR1 is SGHRS and CDR2 YFSETQ. Deletions cut 0 bases from V and 4 bases from J, with 6 bases between. The CDR3 is 13 amino acids. CDR3 residues: CASSLENPDTQYF. The CDR3, as DNA: TGCGCCAGCAGCTTGGAGAACCCAGATACGCAGTATTTT.

The CDR3 protein is CSYGTTGGGELFF. The CDR3 DNA reads TGCAGTTACGGGACAACTGGGGGCGGGGAGCTGTTTTTT. The chain has TRBV29-1 and TRBJ2-2; weak D call: TRBD1 (6 bases). There are 13 residues in the CDR3. Germline V CDR1 and CDR2: SQVTM, ANQGSEA.

The V gene is TRBV11-3, the J gene TRBJ1-1; perhaps TRBD1 as D (5 bases). Trimming removed 5 bases at V and 6 bases at J, with 13 bases between. Germline CDR1 and CDR2: SGHNT and YENEEA. The CDR3 covers 13 residues. This CDR3 is CASSTRSGSEAFF. The CDR3 region has the DNA TGTGCCAGCAGCACCCGATCAGGGTCTGAAGCTTTCTTT.

This chain links TRBV15 with TRBJ2-7, with D uncertain. Trimming shortened V by 1 base and J by 2 bases, and 12 bases separated the two germline ends. The length of the CDR3 is 15 residues. The germline CDR1 and CDR2 sequences are LNHNV and YYDKDF (reference sequence). For the CDR3, the DNA is TGTGCCACCAGCAGAGGGAATCGAGCTACCTACGAGCAGTACTTC. This translates into CATSRGNRATYEQYF.

This clone was seen more than once but under ten times. This chain connects TRBV7-3 to TRBJ2-5; D gene uncertain. Trimming stripped 0 bases from V and 5 bases from J, with 10 bases between. There are 14 residues in the CDR3. Germline V gene data show CDR1 as SGHTA and CDR2 as FQGTGA. Here the CDR3 DNA reads TGTGCCAGCAGCTTAACGTCGGGCACGGAGACCCAGTACTTC. Its translation is CASSLTSGTETQYF. Looking up the rest from reference TRBV7-3 and TRBJ2-5 gives the full variable domain: GAGVSQTPSNKVTEKGKYVELRCDPISGHTALYWYRQSLGQGPEFLIYFQGTGAADDSGLPNDRFFAVRPEGSVSTLKIQRTERGDSAVYLCASSLTSGTETQYFGPGTRLLVL.

The chain uses TRBV29-1 and TRBJ2-7; 8 bases align to TRBD1. Germline V gives CDR1 SQVTM, CDR2 ANQGSEA. Trimming took 5 bases from V and 1 from J; bases not matched to a gene: 7. The CDR3 spans 14 residues. CDR3 nucleotides: TGCAGCGTTATAGGACAGGGCGCATCCTACGAGCAGTACTTC. It specifies CSVIGQGASYEQYF.

This clone has at least ten counts. The V and J genes are TRBV4-1 and TRBJ1-2; no clear D. V gave up 3 bases and J gave up 0 bases, with 11 bases separating them. CDR3 size: 15 residues. From germline, CDR1 is MGHRA and CDR2 YSYEKL. The CDR3 loop reads CASSQSSGTNYGYTF. CDR3 nucleotide sequence: TGCGCCAGCAGCCAGAGTTCCGGGACTAACTATGGCTACACCTTC.

The rearrangement joins TRBV6-1 to TRBJ2-2, with D unclear. V lost 3 bases, J lost 6 bases, and 11 bases lay in between. Germline assignment: CDR1 MNHNS and CDR2 SASEGT. CDR3 length equals 14 residues. The CDR3 loop reads CASSDLDGPGELFF. The CDR3, as DNA: TGTGCCAGCAGTGACCTGGACGGTCCCGGGGAGCTGTTTTTT.